The 17 T cell receptor beta chains in this list originate from one sample, sequenced in a study of CD8 T cells in ankylosing spondylitis. Study-wide findings and caveats: A TCR beta motif of eight or nine highly homologous variants seemed to mark ankylosing spondylitis blood.

TCRdb called the 5' RACE reads again in MiXCR, with one record for every CDR3 protein. This sample has approximately 550,000 distinct CDR3 sequences, with about 13% found just once. The antigens these receptors bind are not known. Sequencing input: blood, either unsorted or a sorted T cell fraction (not recorded which). The receptors here all came from a male donor with ankylosing spondylitis.

The chain employs TRBV5-1 and TRBJ1-3, with D unresolved. CDR3 length equals 14 residues. Looked up from germline, CDR1 is SGHRS and CDR2 is YFSETQ. V was shortened by 5 bases and J by 0 bases, with 9 bases between the two germline ends. The CDR3: CASSSMSSGNTIYF. The CDR3 DNA reads as TGCGCCAGCAGTTCGATGAGCTCTGGAAACACCATATATTTT. Supplemented by reference TRBV5-1 and TRBJ1-3, the full variable domain reads KAGVTQTPRYLIKTRGQQVTLSCSPISGHRSVSWYQQTPGQGLQFLFEYFSETQRNKGNFPGRFSGRQFSNSRSEMNVSTLELGDSALYLCASSSMSSGNTIYFGEGSWLTVV.

This clonotype was seen a few times. This CDR3 reads CSTRGPTNEKLFF. The DNA of the CDR3 is TGCAGCACCAGGGGGCCCACTAATGAAAAACTGTTTTTT. The chain combines TRBV29-1 with TRBJ1-4; 8 positions match TRBD1. Germline V gives CDR1 SQVTM, CDR2 ANQGSEA. This CDR3 is built from 13 residues. Trimming at V came to 8 bases and at J to 2 bases, leaving 4 bases not matched to a gene.

There are a few counts of this clonotype. The chain has TRBV5-1 and TRBJ2-2; 10 bases map to TRBD2. Germline lookup yields CDR1 SGHRS and CDR2 YFSETQ. This CDR3 spans 14 amino acids. V was pared by 5 bases and J by 6 bases, with 4 bases of the junction left unmatched. The CDR3 DNA is TGCGCCAGCAGGCCCGGGACTAGCGCCGGGGAGCTGTTTTTT. Its protein is CASRPGTSAGELFF.

V gene TRBV29-1 combines with J gene TRBJ1-2, with TRBD1 identical over 9 bases. V shed 8 bases and J 4 bases; nucleotides not matched to a gene: 5. This CDR3 comprises 12 residues. The germline CDR1 and CDR2 sequences are SQVTM and ANQGSEA. This CDR3 is CSTGTGLYGYTF. The CDR3 DNA is TGCAGCACAGGGACAGGGCTCTATGGCTACACCTTC.

The CDR3 loop is CASSPLLGPVAEAFF. The CDR3 DNA reads as TGTGCCAGCAGCCCGTTGCTTGGGCCGGTGGCTGAAGCTTTCTTT. This chain connects TRBV7-8 to TRBJ1-1; no firm D call. Germline CDR1 and CDR2: SGHVS and FQNEAQ. The ends were cut back, 5 bases at V and 6 bases at J, with 19 bases in the middle. The CDR3 is 15 residues long.

The V and J genes are TRBV19 and TRBJ2-1; 9 positions agree with TRBD1. The CDR3 is 15 residues long. V dropped 6 bases and J dropped 4; count of bases not matched to a gene: 7. Germline values: CDR1 LNHDA, CDR2 SQIVND (reference sequence). DNA of the CDR3: TGTGCCAGTAGGTCCGGGACAGGGAGTTACAATGAGCAGTTCTTC. Translated, it gives CASRSGTGSYNEQFF.

The rearrangement links TRBV9 to TRBJ2-2, with 8 bases matching TRBD2. The junction had 7 bases not matched to a gene; V was cut back by 1 base and J by 2 bases. The CDR3 covers 17 residues. Germline values: CDR1 SGDLS, CDR2 YYNGEE. This CDR3 reads CASSVTSGYRNTGELFF. The CDR3 nucleotides read TGTGCCAGCAGCGTAACTAGCGGTTATCGAAACACCGGGGAGCTGTTTTTT.

This chain links TRBV3-1 with TRBJ2-7; D uncertain. V was clipped by 4 bases and J by 3 bases, with 19 bases between them. Germline V CDR1 and CDR2: LGHDT, YNNKEL (reference sequence). The length of the CDR3 is 16 residues. The CDR3 spells CASSPSPDLRYYEQYF. CDR3 sequence (DNA): TGTGCCAGCAGCCCATCCCCAGATTTGCGTTACTACGAGCAGTACTTC.

At least ten counts were recorded for this clonotype. V usage is TRBV10-2 and J usage is TRBJ1-4; 8 nucleotides match TRBD1. The CDR3 extends over 15 amino acids. Trimming at V came to 5 bases and at J to 7 bases, leaving 9 bases not matched to a gene. Germline assignment: CDR1 WSHSY and CDR2 SAAADI. CDR3 region: CASSPLDRGAEKLFF. Here the CDR3 DNA reads TGCGCCAGCAGTCCCCTAGACAGGGGAGCTGAAAAACTGTTTTTT.

This clonotype was recorded a few times. The chain couples TRBV10-3 to TRBJ2-2; maybe TRBD2 (5 bases). The CDR3 runs to 17 residues. The V end lost 0 bases, the J end lost 0 bases, and 11 bases lay between the germline ends. The germline V gene encodes CDR1 ENHRY and CDR2 SYGVKD. CDR3: CAISESRVRANTGELFF. The DNA for the CDR3 is TGTGCCATCAGTGAGTCGCGGGTACGGGCGAACACCGGGGAGCTGTTTTTT.

In its sample, this clonotype was seen a few times. The CDR3 sequence is CASSSSVITDTQYF. DNA for the CDR3: TGTGCCAGCAGCTCCTCGGTAATAACAGATACGCAGTATTTT. This chain links TRBV6-2 or TRBV6-3 with TRBJ2-3; D is unclear. V lost 6 bases to trimming and J lost 3 bases, with 13 bases between them. CDR3 length equals 14 residues. Germline CDR1 is MNHEY and CDR2 is SVGEGT.

This clonotype was counted only a few times. The CDR3 loop reads CASTYLGQEDIQYF. As DNA, the CDR3 is TGTGCCAGCACCTACCTGGGACAGGAGGACATTCAGTACTTC. The chain joins TRBV7-9 to TRBJ2-4; TRBD1 matches at 8 bases. The V gene's germline CDR1 is SEHNR and CDR2 FQNEAQ (reference sequence). Trimming removed 7 bases from V and 8 bases from J; junction bases left unmatched: 10. The CDR3 runs 14 residues.

This clonotype turned up a few times. The chain carries TRBV2 and TRBJ1-2; the D gene is possibly TRBD1 (6 bases). CDR1 and CDR2 (germline): SNHLY, FYNNEI. The V end lost 7 bases, the J end lost 4 bases, and 13 bases lay between the germline ends. The CDR3 consists of 13 residues. The CDR3 sequence: CASNPQGGYGYTF. The CDR3 nucleotides are TGTGCCAGCAACCCACAGGGTGGCTATGGCTACACCTTC.

This chain links TRBV11-2 with TRBJ2-4, with 10 bases lining up with TRBD2. Germline V CDR1 and CDR2: SGHAT, FQNNGV. This CDR3 is built from 15 residues. J lost 3 bases, V lost 5 bases, and 4 bases had no gene match. The CDR3 here is CASSPASGGKNIQYF. In DNA, the CDR3 is TGTGCCAGCAGCCCGGCTAGCGGGGGCAAAAACATTCAGTACTTC. The full variable domain, its missing parts supplied by reference TRBV11-2 and TRBJ2-4, is EAGVAQSPRYKIIEKRQSVAFWCNPISGHATLYWYQQILGQGPKLLIQFQNNGVVDDSQLPKDRFSAERLKGVDSTLKIQPAKLEDSAVYLCASSPASGGKNIQYFGAGTRLSVL.

This clonotype was detected only a few times. The gene calls are TRBV11-2 and TRBJ2-2, with D unresolved. Germline CDR1 is SGHAT and CDR2 is FQNNGV. With 5 bases removed from V and 4 bases from J, the gap between germline ends came to 8 bases. The CDR3 totals 13 residues. CDR3 sequence (DNA): TGTGCCAGCAGCGGTCACGGCACCGGGGAGCTGTTTTTT. Translation gives CASSGHGTGELFF.

This clonotype showed up many times. The chain recombines TRBV9 with TRBJ2-2, with D unclear. This CDR3 region has 13 residues. CDR1 is SGDLS, CDR2 YYNGEE, per germline. V shed 7 bases and J shed 6 bases, with 13 bases lying between them. The CDR3 nucleotides are TGTGCCAGCGGAGAGAGAATTCCCGGGGAGCTGTTTTTT. Amino acid sequence: CASGERIPGELFF.

The chain combines TRBV19 with TRBJ1-3; D remains unclear. The V gene's germline CDR1 is LNHDA and CDR2 SQIVND (reference sequence). V was clipped by 4 bases and J by 0 bases, with 10 bases between them. The CDR3 covers 15 residues. CDR3: CASSTQWGSGNTIYF. Written as DNA, the CDR3 is TGTGCCAGTAGTACGCAGTGGGGCTCTGGAAACACCATATATTTT.